Listed below are T cell receptor beta chains from one sample, sequenced in a study of blood T cell repertoires in COVID-19. Sequencing used immunoSEQ multiplex PCR; TCRdb keeps in-frame clones, though not all of them. The table lists some 110,000 clones, more than 70% of them singletons. The sequenced sample was peripheral blood. These receptors were obtained from a woman aged 80 or over with COVID-19, enrolled during active disease. Each CDR3 is given with its conserved first and last residue. The order of the fields is CDR3 protein, CDR3 DNA, V gene, clone size, J gene, D gene. D genes are given only for firm matches. Clone sizes are given selectively: once, few, many, or a class where the clone is expanded.

CASSIIGETQYF | TGTGCCAGCAGTATTATCGGAGAGACCCAGTACTTC | TRBV25-1 | . | TRBJ2-5 | .
CASGYGGTTSETQYF | TGTGCCAGCGGGTACGGGGGGACGACGTCTGAGACCCAGTACTTC | TRBV28 | . | TRBJ2-5 | TRBD2
CASSLNRRHYGYTF | TGTGCCAGCAGCTTAAACCGGCGGCACTATGGCTACACCTTC | TRBV7-3 | few | TRBJ1-2 | .
CASSLRQGDSGANVLTF | TGCGCCAGCAGCTTACGGCAGGGGGACTCTGGGGCCAACGTCCTGACTTTC | TRBV5-1 | once | TRBJ2-6 | TRBD1
CATSRDKGDSNTEAFF | TGTGCCACTTCACGGGACAAGGGAGACAGTAACACTGAAGCTTTCTTT | TRBV19 | . | TRBJ1-1 | .
CATSDPSGTGDYGYTF | TGTGCCACCAGTGATCCTTCCGGGACAGGGGACTATGGCTACACCTTC | TRBV24-1 | . | TRBJ1-2 | TRBD1
CASRVDRAVGNSPLHF | TGTGCCAGCAGGGTAGACAGGGCCGTGGGGAATTCACCCCTCCACTTT | TRBV28 | . | TRBJ1-6 | TRBD1
CASSLGGAEETQYF | TGTGCCAGCAGTCTCGGGGGGGCTGAGGAGACCCAGTACTTC | TRBV6-2/TRBV6-3 | . | TRBJ2-5 | TRBD2
CASSLGLAGTITNTGELFF | TGCGCCAGCAGCCTTGGACTAGCGGGGACCATTACGAACACCGGGGAGCTGTTTTTT | TRBV4-3 | . | TRBJ2-2 | TRBD2
CASSLMGAREKLFF | TGTGCCAGCAGTTTAATGGGGGCGCGGGAAAAACTGTTTTTT | TRBV28 | . | TRBJ1-4 | .
CASSYIRANTGELFF | TGTGCCAGCAGTTACATCAGGGCGAACACCGGGGAGCTGTTTTTT | TRBV6-6 | . | TRBJ2-2 | .
CASSLQSFSGNTIYF | TGTGCCAGCAGCCTACAGAGTTTCTCTGGAAACACCATATATTTT | TRBV7-8 | . | TRBJ1-3 | .
CASSGRTGHEQYF | TGTGCCAGCAGTGGGAGGACAGGGCACGAGCAGTACTTC | TRBV2 | . | TRBJ2-7 | TRBD1
CASSEGGRKLGYTF | TGTGCCAGCAGTGAAGGGGGCAGGAAGCTTGGCTACACCTTC | TRBV2 | . | TRBJ1-2 | .
CASSSTQRNPYNEQFF | TGCGCCAGCAGCTCGACCCAGCGGAACCCCTACAATGAGCAGTTCTTC | TRBV5-1 | . | TRBJ2-1 | .
CASTRTGAYSYEQYF | TGTGCCAGCACCCGGACAGGGGCTTACTCCTACGAGCAGTACTTC | TRBV27 | . | TRBJ2-7 | TRBD1
CASSLGEVPDTQYF | TGTGCCAGCAGCTTAGGGGAGGTCCCGGATACGCAGTATTTT | TRBV7-8 | . | TRBJ2-3 | .
CASSPGLAGAKPGELFF | TGTGCCAGCAGCCCCGGACTAGCGGGAGCTAAACCCGGGGAGCTGTTTTTT | TRBV5-6 | . | TRBJ2-2 | TRBD2
CAISGPGVGTDTQYF | TGTGCCATCAGCGGTCCGGGGGTTGGCACAGATACGCAGTATTTT | TRBV10-3 | . | TRBJ2-3 | .
CASSPNYLQETQYF | TGTGCCAGCTCACCAAACTACCTCCAAGAGACCCAGTACTTC | TRBV18 | . | TRBJ2-5 | .
CASSLQDRAGEKLFF | TGTGCCAGCAGCTTACAGGACAGGGCGGGGGAAAAACTGTTTTTT | TRBV7-2 | . | TRBJ1-4 | TRBD1
CARAMKLTLRADTQYF | TGTGCCAGAGCGATGAAATTGACGCTACGGGCAGATACGCAGTATTTT | TRBV9 | . | TRBJ2-3 | .
CAISRTGSNTEAFF | TGTGCCATCAGTAGGACGGGATCCAACACTGAAGCTTTCTTT | TRBV10-3 | . | TRBJ1-1 | .
CASSQDYGRGIAKNIQYF | TGTGCCAGCAGCCAAGATTACGGCAGGGGGATAGCCAAAAACATTCAGTACTTC | TRBV3-1/TRBV3-2 | . | TRBJ2-4 | TRBD1
CASSRQTGLTEKLFF | TGTGCCAGCAGCCGGCAGACAGGGTTAACGGAAAAACTGTTTTTT | TRBV28 | . | TRBJ1-4 | TRBD1
CAISEGQGVGSPLHF | TGTGCCATCAGTGAAGGACAGGGAGTTGGTTCACCCCTCCACTTT | TRBV10-3 | few | TRBJ1-6 | TRBD1
CASSELAGGGSYNEQFF | TGTGCCAGCAGTGAACTAGCGGGAGGTGGTTCCTACAATGAGCAGTTCTTC | TRBV6-1 | . | TRBJ2-1 | TRBD2
CASSWQFQPQHF | TGTGCCAGTAGTTGGCAATTTCAGCCCCAGCATTTT | TRBV19 | . | TRBJ1-5 | .
CATSKNSPASYEQYF | TGTGCCACCAGCAAAAACAGTCCCGCATCCTACGAGCAGTACTTC | TRBV15 | . | TRBJ2-7 | .
CASSVLETSRFTDTQYF | TGTGCCAGCAGCGTACTTGAAACTAGCCGCTTCACAGATACGCAGTATTTT | TRBV9 | . | TRBJ2-3 | .
CASSVHSNQPQHF | TGTGCCAGCAGTGTACATAGCAATCAGCCCCAGCATTTT | TRBV28 | few | TRBJ1-5 | .
CASSPRLESPLHF | TGTGCCAGCAGCCCCCGACTGGAATCACCCCTCCACTTT | TRBV11-2 | . | TRBJ1-6 | .
CASSSSGIDTGELFF | TGTGCCAGCAGCTCCAGCGGGATCGACACCGGGGAGCTGTTTTTT | TRBV28 | . | TRBJ2-2 | TRBD2
CASSPRDSYEQYF | TGTGCCAGCAGCCCCCGGGACAGCTACGAGCAGTACTTC | TRBV6-2/TRBV6-3 | . | TRBJ2-7 | TRBD1
CASSQDMQASYEQYF | TGTGCCAGCAGCCAAGATATGCAGGCAAGCTACGAGCAGTACTTC | TRBV3-1/TRBV3-2 | . | TRBJ2-7 | .
CASSLSGWSGNQPQHF | TGTGCCAGCAGTTTAAGTGGATGGAGTGGGAATCAGCCCCAGCATTTT | TRBV28 | . | TRBJ1-5 | .
CASSLGVPGQGGNTEAFF | TGTGCCAGCAGCTTAGGTGTCCCGGGACAGGGTGGAAACACTGAAGCTTTCTTT | TRBV5-4 | . | TRBJ1-1 | TRBD1
CASSPATGLAGKETQYF | TGTGCCAGCTCACCTGCCACGGGACTAGCGGGGAAAGAGACCCAGTACTTC | TRBV18 | once | TRBJ2-5 | TRBD2
CASSPQGNSNQPQHF | TGTGCCAGCAGCCCCCAGGGAAATAGCAATCAGCCCCAGCATTTT | TRBV6-4 | . | TRBJ1-5 | .
CASSVWTGSYSNQPQHF | TGTGCCAGCAGCGTTTGGACAGGGTCTTATAGCAATCAGCCCCAGCATTTT | TRBV21-1 | . | TRBJ1-5 | .
CASSLRTNNEKLFF | TGTGCCAGCAGCCTAAGGACTAATAATGAAAAACTGTTTTTT | TRBV7-9 | . | TRBJ1-4 | .